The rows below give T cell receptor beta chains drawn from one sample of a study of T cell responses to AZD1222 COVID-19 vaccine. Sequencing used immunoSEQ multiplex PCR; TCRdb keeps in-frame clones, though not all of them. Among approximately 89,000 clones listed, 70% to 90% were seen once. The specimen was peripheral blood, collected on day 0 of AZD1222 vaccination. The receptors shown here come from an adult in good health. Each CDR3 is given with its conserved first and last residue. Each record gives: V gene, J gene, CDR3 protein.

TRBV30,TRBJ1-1,CAWSAQGPEAFF
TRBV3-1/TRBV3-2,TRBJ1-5,CASSQDYGSNQPQHF
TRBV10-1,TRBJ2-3,CASSESIFEQGSTDTQYF
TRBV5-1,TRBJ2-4,CASSLTLAKNIQYF
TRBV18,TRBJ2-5,CASSRGQGQETQYF
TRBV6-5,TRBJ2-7,CASSYFMGVSYEQYF
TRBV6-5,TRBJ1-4,CASSNGQGGEKLFF
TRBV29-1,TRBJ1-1,CSGLGGRSTEAFF
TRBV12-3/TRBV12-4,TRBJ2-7,CASSFQGHEQYF
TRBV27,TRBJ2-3,CASSLLGQGAADTQYF
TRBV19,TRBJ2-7,CASSIETGTGGYEQYF
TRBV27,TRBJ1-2,CASSFRAGHGYTF
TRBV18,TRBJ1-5,CASSHQEGQPQHF
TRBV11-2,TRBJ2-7,CASSSTYEQYF
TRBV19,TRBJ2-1,CASSTTGANNEQFF
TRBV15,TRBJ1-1,CATSRGTGDLGEAFF
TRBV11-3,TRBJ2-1,CASSFGQLGTNNEQFF
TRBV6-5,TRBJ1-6,CASSYRTGFDYSPLHF
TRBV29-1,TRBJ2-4,CSVEGGSHLAKNIQYF
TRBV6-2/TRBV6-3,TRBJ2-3,CASSRLGDTQYF
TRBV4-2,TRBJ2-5,CASSPEPGGGGVETQYF
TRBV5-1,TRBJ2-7,CASSWGNYEQYF
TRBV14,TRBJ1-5,CASSQTGGSNQPQHF
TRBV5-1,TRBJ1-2,CASSPEGAQGYTF
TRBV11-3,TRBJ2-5,CASSFSGTDQETQYF
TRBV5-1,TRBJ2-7,CASSFETGRLGEQYF
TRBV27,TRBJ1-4,CASTSGTNGEKLFF
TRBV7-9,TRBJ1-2,CASTKSGRGAYGYTF
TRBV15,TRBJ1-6,CATSRGQGNSPLHF
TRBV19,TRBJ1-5,CASSIDRDRGTSNQPQHF
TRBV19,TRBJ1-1,CASKDRERNTEAFF
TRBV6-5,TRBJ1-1,CASSYSNRGFGTEAFF
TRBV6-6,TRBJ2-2,CASSYSRKGRSGELFF
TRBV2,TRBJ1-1,CASTPEPTVNTEAFF
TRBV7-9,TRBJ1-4,CASSLERSNNEKLFF
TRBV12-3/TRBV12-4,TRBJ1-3,CASSQGTTGAHQF
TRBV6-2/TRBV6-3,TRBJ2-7,CASSLGQVEQYF
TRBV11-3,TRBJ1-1,CASSLEPGGVTEAFF
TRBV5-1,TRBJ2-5,CASSLKAASQQGATGETQYF
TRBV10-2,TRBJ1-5,CASSPGGGQPQHF
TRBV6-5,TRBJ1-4,CASKVVSNEKLFF
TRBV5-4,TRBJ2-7,CASSFGGGSYEQYF
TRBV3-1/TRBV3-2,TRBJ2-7,CASRTGKDPYF
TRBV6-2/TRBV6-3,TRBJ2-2,CASSTPGTANTGELFF
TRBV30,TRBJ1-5,CAWSDSNQPQHF
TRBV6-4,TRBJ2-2,CASSDSLAGDNTGELFF
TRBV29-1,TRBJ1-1,CSVGQGGWNTEAFF
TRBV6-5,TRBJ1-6,CASSYEQGNSPLHF
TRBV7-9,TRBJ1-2,CASSTPTYGYTF